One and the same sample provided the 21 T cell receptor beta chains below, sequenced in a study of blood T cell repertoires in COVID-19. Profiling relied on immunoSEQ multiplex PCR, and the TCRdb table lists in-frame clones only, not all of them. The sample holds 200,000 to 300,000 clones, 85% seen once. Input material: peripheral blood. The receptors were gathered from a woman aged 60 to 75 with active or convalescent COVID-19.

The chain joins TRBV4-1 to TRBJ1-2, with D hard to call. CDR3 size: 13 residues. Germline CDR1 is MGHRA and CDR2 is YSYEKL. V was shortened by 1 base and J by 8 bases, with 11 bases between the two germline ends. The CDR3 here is CASSQAGRLGYTF. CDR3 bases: TGCGCCAGCAGCCAAGCGGGGAGACTAGGCTACACCTTC.

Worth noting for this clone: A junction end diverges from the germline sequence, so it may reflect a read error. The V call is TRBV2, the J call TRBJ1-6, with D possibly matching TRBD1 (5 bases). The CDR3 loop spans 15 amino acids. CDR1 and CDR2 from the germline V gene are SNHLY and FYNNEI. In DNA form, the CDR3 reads TGTGCCAGCAGGGAGACAGCCGGCTATGATTCACCCCTCCACTTT. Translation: CASRETAGYDSPLHF.

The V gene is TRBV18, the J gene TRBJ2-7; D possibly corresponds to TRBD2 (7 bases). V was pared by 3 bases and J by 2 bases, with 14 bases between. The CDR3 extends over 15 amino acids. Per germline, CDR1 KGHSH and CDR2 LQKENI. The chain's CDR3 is CASSPGGAPPYEQYF. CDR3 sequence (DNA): TGTGCCAGCTCACCGGGGGGGGCACCACCCTACGAGCAGTACTTC.

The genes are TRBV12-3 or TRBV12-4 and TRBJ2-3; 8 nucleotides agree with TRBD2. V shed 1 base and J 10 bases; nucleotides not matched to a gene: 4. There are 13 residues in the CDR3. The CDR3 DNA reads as TGTGCCAGCAGTTTAGACCGAGCGGGAGCGCAGTATTTT. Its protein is CASSLDRAGAQYF.

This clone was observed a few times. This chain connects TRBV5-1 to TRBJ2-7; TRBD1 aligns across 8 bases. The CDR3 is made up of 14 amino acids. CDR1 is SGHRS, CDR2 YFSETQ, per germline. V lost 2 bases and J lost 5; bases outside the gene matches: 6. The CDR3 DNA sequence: TGCGCCAGCAGCTTTCGACAGGGGAGCGACGAGCAGTACGTC. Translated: CASSFRQGSDEQYV.

DNA for the CDR3: TGTGCCAGCAGCCTAACAAGCGATCAGGGGCAGCCCCAGCATTTT. Protein: CASSLTSDQGQPQHF. The V call is TRBV4-2, the J call TRBJ1-5; D may be TRBD1 (6 bases). Trimming stripped 4 bases from V and 7 bases from J, with 17 bases between. Germline CDR1 LGHNA, CDR2 YNFKEQ. This CDR3 region has 15 residues.

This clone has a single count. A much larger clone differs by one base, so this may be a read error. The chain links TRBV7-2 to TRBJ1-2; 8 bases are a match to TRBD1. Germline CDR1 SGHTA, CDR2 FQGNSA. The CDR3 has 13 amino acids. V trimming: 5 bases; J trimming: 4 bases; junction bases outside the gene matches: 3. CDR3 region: CASSQGQGYGYTF. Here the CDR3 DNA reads TGTGCCAGCAGCCAAGGACAGGGCTATGGCTACACCTTC.

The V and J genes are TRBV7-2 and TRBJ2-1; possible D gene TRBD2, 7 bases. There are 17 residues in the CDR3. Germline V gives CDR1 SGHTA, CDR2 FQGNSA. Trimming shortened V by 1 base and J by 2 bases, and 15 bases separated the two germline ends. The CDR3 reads CASSLVGQRDPYNEQFF. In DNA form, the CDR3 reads TGTGCCAGCAGCTTAGTAGGACAGCGGGACCCCTACAATGAGCAGTTCTTC. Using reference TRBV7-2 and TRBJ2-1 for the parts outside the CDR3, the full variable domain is GAGVSQSPSNKVTEKGKDVELRCDPISGHTALYWYRQSLGQGLEFLIYFQGNSAPDKSGLPSDRFSAERTGGSVSTLTIQRTQQEDSAVYLCASSLVGQRDPYNEQFFGPGTRLTVL.

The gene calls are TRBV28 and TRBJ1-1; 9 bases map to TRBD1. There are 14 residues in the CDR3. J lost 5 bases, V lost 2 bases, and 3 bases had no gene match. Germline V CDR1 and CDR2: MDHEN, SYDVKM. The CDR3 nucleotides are TGTGCCAGCAGTTTAGGACAGGGGCGTACTGAAGCTTTCTTT. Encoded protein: CASSLGQGRTEAFF.

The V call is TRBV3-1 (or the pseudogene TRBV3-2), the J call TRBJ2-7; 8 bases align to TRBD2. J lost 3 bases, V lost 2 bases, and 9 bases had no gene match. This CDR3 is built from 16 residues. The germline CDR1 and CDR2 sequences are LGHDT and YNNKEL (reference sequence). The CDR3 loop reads CASSQPPRTSFYEQYF. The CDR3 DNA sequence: TGTGCCAGCAGCCAACCCCCGAGGACTAGCTTCTACGAGCAGTACTTC.

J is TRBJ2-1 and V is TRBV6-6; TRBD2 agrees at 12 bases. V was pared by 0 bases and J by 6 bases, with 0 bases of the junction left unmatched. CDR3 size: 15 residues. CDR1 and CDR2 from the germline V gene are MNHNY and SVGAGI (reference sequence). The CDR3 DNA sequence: TGTGCCAGCAGTTACTCGACTAGCGGGAGCAATGAGCAGTTCTTC. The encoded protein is CASSYSTSGSNEQFF.

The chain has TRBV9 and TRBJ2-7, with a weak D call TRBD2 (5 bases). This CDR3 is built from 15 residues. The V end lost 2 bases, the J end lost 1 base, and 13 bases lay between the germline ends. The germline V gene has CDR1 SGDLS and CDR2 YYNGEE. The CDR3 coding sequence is TGTGCCAGCAGCGTGGGAGTGCTGGGTTCCTACGAGCAGTACTTC. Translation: CASSVGVLGSYEQYF. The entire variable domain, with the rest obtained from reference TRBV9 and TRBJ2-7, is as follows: DSGVTQTPKHLITATGQRVTLRCSPRSGDLSVYWYQQSLDQGLQFLIQYYNGEERAKGNILERFSAQQFPDLHSELNLSSLELGDSALYFCASSVGVLGSYEQYFGPGTRLTVT.

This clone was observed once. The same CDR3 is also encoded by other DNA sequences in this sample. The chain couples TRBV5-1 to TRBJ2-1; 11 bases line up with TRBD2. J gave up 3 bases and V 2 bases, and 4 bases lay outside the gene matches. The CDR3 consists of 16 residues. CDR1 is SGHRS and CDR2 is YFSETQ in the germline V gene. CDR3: CASSLVAGGSYNEQFF. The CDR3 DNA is TGCGCCAGCAGCTTAGTAGCGGGAGGGAGCTACAATGAGCAGTTCTTC.

In nucleotides, the CDR3 is TGTGCCAGCAGCTTAGTACAGTGGGCAGATACGCAGTATTTT. It translates to CASSLVQWADTQYF. The V call is TRBV7-3, the J call TRBJ2-3, with no clear D. CDR3 length equals 14 residues. Germline-derived CDR1 and CDR2 are SGHTA and FQGTGA. V lost 2 bases and J 4 bases, leaving 10 bases between the germline ends.

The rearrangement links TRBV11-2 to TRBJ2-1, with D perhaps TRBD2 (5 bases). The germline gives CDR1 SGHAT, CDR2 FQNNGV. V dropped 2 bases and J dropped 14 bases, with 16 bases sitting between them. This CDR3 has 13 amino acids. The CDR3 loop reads CASSLTSGSRKFF. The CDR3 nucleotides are TGTGCCAGCAGCTTAACCAGCGGCTCTAGGAAGTTCTTC.

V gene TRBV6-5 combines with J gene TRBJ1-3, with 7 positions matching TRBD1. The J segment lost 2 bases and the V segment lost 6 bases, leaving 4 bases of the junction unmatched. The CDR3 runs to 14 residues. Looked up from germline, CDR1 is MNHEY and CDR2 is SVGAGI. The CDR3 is CASSLTGPGNTIYF. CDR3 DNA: TGTGCCAGCAGCTTGACAGGGCCTGGAAACACCATATATTTT.

CDR3 residues: CASSPKQGRGTDTQYF. In nucleotides, the CDR3 is TGTGCCAGCAGCCCTAAACAGGGCAGGGGGACAGATACGCAGTATTTT. V is TRBV3-1 (or the pseudogene TRBV3-2) and J is TRBJ2-3, with 7 bases fitting TRBD1. CDR3 length: 16 amino acids. Trimming at V came to 4 bases and at J to 3 bases, leaving 10 bases not matched to a gene. Per the germline V gene, CDR1 is LGHDT and CDR2 is YNNKEL (reference sequence).

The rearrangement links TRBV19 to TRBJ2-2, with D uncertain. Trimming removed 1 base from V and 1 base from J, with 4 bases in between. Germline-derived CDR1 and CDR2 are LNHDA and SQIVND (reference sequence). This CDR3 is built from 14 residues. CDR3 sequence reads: CASSIVRNTGELFF. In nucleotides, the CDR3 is TGTGCCAGTAGTATAGTGAGGAACACCGGGGAGCTGTTTTTT.

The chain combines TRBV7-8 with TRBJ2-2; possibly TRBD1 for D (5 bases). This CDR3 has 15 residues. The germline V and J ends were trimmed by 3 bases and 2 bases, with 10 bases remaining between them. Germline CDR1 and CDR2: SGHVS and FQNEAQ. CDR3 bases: TGTGCCAGCAGCTTGGGGCTCGAAAACACCGGGGAGCTGTTTTTT. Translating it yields CASSLGLENTGELFF.

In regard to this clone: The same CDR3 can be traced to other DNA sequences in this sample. The CDR3 region is CASSLDRNYGYTF. The CDR3 DNA sequence: TGTGCCAGCAGTTTAGACAGGAACTATGGCTACACCTTC. The genes are TRBV12-3 or TRBV12-4 and TRBJ1-2, with D possibly matching TRBD1 (5 bases). V was trimmed by 1 base and J by 2 bases, leaving 5 bases between them. CDR3 length: 13 residues.

CDR3: CASDRTDEGGTAFDYGYTF. The DNA for the CDR3 is TGTGCCAGCGATCGTACCGACGAAGGGGGGACAGCCTTCGACTATGGCTACACCTTC. The chain links TRBV7-9 to TRBJ1-2, with 7 nucleotides matching TRBD1. CDR1 is SEHNR and CDR2 is FQNEAQ in the germline V gene (reference sequence). V dropped 8 bases and J dropped 3; count of bases not matched to a gene: 24. This CDR3 has 19 amino acids.